This T cell receptor beta chain comes out of a study of blood T cell repertoires in COVID-19. The wider study: COVID-19 samples from acute and convalescent phases originated in the United States, Italy and Spain. The cDNA or gDNA used as material had been derived from T cells, B-cell-depleted T cells, or PBMCs.

In the source study's methods: Estimates of nucleated cell counts were drawn from the amplification of reference gene primers. This table comes from immunoSEQ multiplex PCR, and its TCRdb copy is limited to in-frame clones, with some not included. The V and J calls and the clone size are those of that table, but D and trimming were determined from the DNA. The sample has about 150,000 clones, approximately 85% seen once. With regard to this clone: Other DNA sequences in the sample encode the same CDR3.

Recruited during active infection, patients (from Seattle) were subsequently followed longitudinally. The specimen was peripheral blood. The receptor comes from a man aged 55 to 70 with COVID-19, enrolled during active disease.

For the CDR3, the DNA is TGTGCCACCAGTGTCAGCGGAAGCACAGATACGCAGTATTTT. Translated, it gives CATSVSGSTDTQYF. The rearrangement links TRBV24-1 to TRBJ2-3; D might be TRBD2 (5 bases). V lost 5 bases and J 0 bases, leaving 8 bases between the germline ends. This CDR3 has 14 amino acids. Looked up from germline, CDR1 is KGHDR and CDR2 is SFDVKD.